The following is a T cell receptor (beta chain) sequence with its context. As yet, its antigen is unknown. This sample was taken from a study of cytotoxic CD8 clonotypes in ibrutinib-treated CLL. Study at large: Each sample contained, on average, 255,043 productive templates and 94,000 or so productive rearrangements.

Between the trimmed V and J ends, which lost 0 bases and 3 bases, there was a span of 9 bases. The CDR3 has 14 residues. CDR1 and CDR2 (germline): MNHEY, SVGAGI. Depth targeted 1 in 200,000 to 1 in 1 million T cells, averaging around 9.5x coverage per clonotype. Clones were sequenced by immunoSEQ multiplex PCR, and TCRdb holds only the in-frame ones, with some missing. Of fewer than 400,000 clones in the sample, 67% were seen once. The study, taken as a whole, reports: Samples were collected at differing times from sustained-remission and progressing patients.

The TCR comes from a human donor with chronic lymphocytic leukemia. Specimen: PBMCs, collected after 36 months of ibrutinib treatment. J is TRBJ2-7 and V is TRBV6-5, with D possibly TRBD1 on 5 matching bases. CDR3 region: CASSYSRQNYEQYF. In DNA, the CDR3 is TGTGCCAGCAGTTACTCAAGACAGAACTACGAGCAGTACTTC.